The sequence of this T cell receptor (beta chain) was determined in a study of shared clonotypes between healthy human individuals. Sequencing was performed with immunoSEQ multiplex PCR; in TCRdb, only in-frame clones are kept and a portion is missing. The sample lists some 2,000,000 clones; approximately 95% were seen once. CD45RO-negative, CCR7-positively selected cells formed the naive CD8 fraction, excluding terminally differentiated effector memory CD45RA+ cells. The CDR3 is 14 amino acids. Unmatched junction bases numbered 8, after V lost 10 bases and J lost 0 bases. Germline CDR1 and CDR2: MRHNA and SNTAGT.

The material sequenced was naive CD8+ T cells sorted from blood. The clonotype was recovered from a young man in good health. This chain uses TRBV6-4 with TRBJ2-7; 8 nucleotides match TRBD2. CDR3 protein: CAIRLAPSSYEQYF. CDR3 nucleotide sequence: TGTGCCATCAGACTAGCGCCCAGCTCCTACGAGCAGTACTTC.